This T cell receptor (beta chain) was recorded in a study of blood T cell repertoires in COVID-19. Turning to the study itself: COVID-19 samples from acute and convalescent phases originated in the United States, Italy and Spain. PBMCs, B-cell-depleted T cells, or T cells were the source of the cDNA or gDNA that made up the material.

J was trimmed by 5 bases and V by 7 bases; bases with no gene match: 11. The CDR3 is 15 residues long. Produced via immunoSEQ multiplex PCR; TCRdb's table is partial and in-frame only. This sample carries 70,000 to 75,000 clones, 90% of them seen once, and the ten largest clones take 4.5% to 5.5%. This TCR was recovered from a woman between 18 and 30 years old with acute or convalescent COVID-19. Sequencing used peripheral blood. The chain couples TRBV23-1 to TRBJ2-5; 9 nucleotides align to TRBD2. TRBV23-1 is noted as an ORF with a role that remains uncertain. For the CDR3, the DNA is TGCGCCAGCACTCCGGGACTAGCCGGGTTGGAGACCCAGTACTTC. This gives the protein CASTPGLAGLETQYF.